Below are 12 T cell receptor beta chains sequenced from a single sample in a study of blood T cells in healthy people across ages. The authors ran a second PCR of 7 to 11 cycles using a sample-barcoded 5' primer and a J-beta primer mix. Using its own MiXCR run on the 5' RACE reads, TCRdb lists one record per CDR3 protein. Altogether 700,000 to 800,000 distinct CDR3 sequences are present, about 40% being singletons, with the ten largest covering more than 20%. Sequenced: blood. Source of these receptors: a woman aged 55 to 70 in good health.

Concerning this clonotype: One end of the junction is discordant with germline, which a read error may explain. This chain connects TRBV10-1 to TRBJ2-7; D call uncertain. Germline CDR1 and CDR2: WNHNN and SYGVQD (reference sequence). This CDR3 is 13 amino acids long. The CDR3 loop reads CASRESAGVEQYF. The DNA for the CDR3 is TGCGCCAGCAGGGAGTCTGCCGGTGTCGAGCAGTACTTC.

CDR3 protein: CASSDLAGTDYEQYF. The CDR3 DNA reads as TGTGCCAGCAGCGACCTAGCCGGGACAGACTACGAGCAGTACTTC. This chain links TRBV6-5 with TRBJ2-7, with 7 positions matching TRBD1. CDR1 is MNHEY and CDR2 is SVGAGI in the germline V gene. V shed 6 bases and J 3 bases; nucleotides not matched to a gene: 11. The CDR3 is 15 amino acids.

CDR3 nucleotides: TGTGCCAGCAGTTTCACAAGAATTAACTATGGCTACACCTTC. Translation: CASSFTRINYGYTF. The chain uses TRBV7-2 and TRBJ1-2; D is uncertain. The germline V gene has CDR1 SGHTA and CDR2 FQGNSA. The CDR3 extends over 14 amino acids. V dropped 6 bases and J dropped 1 base, with 12 bases sitting between them.

The V call is TRBV7-8, the J call TRBJ2-3; TRBD1 aligns across 11 bases. Germline V gives CDR1 SGHVS, CDR2 FQNEAQ. The CDR3 has 20 residues. Trimming at V came to 5 bases and at J to 0 bases, leaving 16 bases not matched to a gene. This CDR3 reads CASSRRDRGKLTGSTDTQYF. The CDR3 DNA follows: TGTGCCAGCAGCAGACGGGACAGGGGGAAGTTAACTGGGAGCACAGATACGCAGTATTTT.

The V and J genes are TRBV29-1 and TRBJ2-7; tentative D call: TRBD2 (7 bases). Germline loops: CDR1 SQVTM, CDR2 ANQGSEA. The CDR3 consists of 12 residues. The CDR3 DNA follows: TGCAGTGTGCGTCCGGGGGGCAATGAGCAGTACTTC. Protein sequence: CSVRPGGNEQYF.

The rearrangement joins TRBV27 to TRBJ2-5; the D gene is possibly TRBD2 (6 bases). V was trimmed by 9 bases and J by 1 base, leaving 15 bases between them. Germline V gene data show CDR1 as MNHEY and CDR2 as SMNVEV (reference sequence). The CDR3 is 14 amino acids. CDR3 in amino acids: CASRLVGGQETQYF. In DNA, the CDR3 is TGTGCCAGTCGCTTGGTCGGGGGCCAAGAGACCCAGTACTTC.

This clonotype was observed a handful of times. V gene TRBV10-3 combines with J gene TRBJ2-7; tentative D call: TRBD2 (5 bases). V lost 0 bases, J lost 4 bases, and 10 bases lay in between. This CDR3 region has 14 residues. The germline V gene has CDR1 ENHRY and CDR2 SYGVKD. The chain's CDR3 is CAISESRANYEQYF. In DNA, the CDR3 is TGTGCCATCAGTGAGTCGAGGGCTAATTACGAGCAGTACTTC.

V gene TRBV20-1 combines with J gene TRBJ2-2; D call uncertain. In germline, CDR1 is DFQATT, CDR2 SNEGSKA (reference sequence). Trimming pared 2 bases from V and 4 bases from J, leaving 8 bases between. The CDR3 has 13 amino acids. The CDR3 DNA reads as TGCAGTGCTAGACCCTCCCGCACCGGGGAGCTGTTTTTT. This translates into CSARPSRTGELFF.

The V gene is TRBV18, the J gene TRBJ1-2, with D maybe TRBD1 (6 bases). CDR1 and CDR2 from the germline V gene are KGHSH and LQKENI. V was trimmed by 8 bases and J by 0 bases, leaving 16 bases between them. The CDR3 length is 15 residues. CDR3 protein: CASPKAGGSNYGYTF. The CDR3 coding sequence is TGTGCCAGCCCCAAAGCCGGGGGCTCTAACTATGGCTACACCTTC. The whole variable domain, filled in from reference TRBV18 and TRBJ1-2, reads NAGVMQNPRHLVRRRGQEARLRCSPMKGHSHVYWYRQLPEEGLKFMVYLQKENIIDESGMPKERFSAEFPKEGPSILRIQQVVRGDSAAYFCASPKAGGSNYGYTFGSGTRLTVV.

The chain uses TRBV6-1 and TRBJ1-1, with D unresolved. CDR1 MNHNS and CDR2 SASEGT come from the germline V gene. The CDR3 sequence is 13 residues long. Trimming cost V 2 bases and J 1 base, with 5 bases left between them. The chain's CDR3 is CASSEQQNTEAFF. The DNA for the CDR3 is TGTGCCAGCAGTGAACAGCAGAACACTGAAGCTTTCTTT.

The chain recombines TRBV11-2 with TRBJ2-1, with 10 bases matching TRBD2. Trimming removed 5 bases from V and 5 bases from J; junction bases left unmatched: 6. This CDR3 has 15 amino acids. Germline-derived CDR1 and CDR2 are SGHAT and FQNNGV. The chain's CDR3 is CASSVGLADHNEQFF. The CDR3 region has the DNA TGTGCCAGCAGCGTCGGACTAGCGGATCACAATGAGCAGTTCTTC. Variable domain in full (rest from reference TRBV11-2 and TRBJ2-1): EAGVAQSPRYKIIEKRQSVAFWCNPISGHATLYWYQQILGQGPKLLIQFQNNGVVDDSQLPKDRFSAERLKGVDSTLKIQPAKLEDSAVYLCASSVGLADHNEQFFGPGTRLTVL.

This clonotype appeared a few times. V is TRBV5-6 and J is TRBJ2-1; 14 positions match TRBD2. V lost 6 bases, J lost 0 bases, and 14 bases stayed unmatched. CDR1 SGHDT and CDR2 YYEEEE come from the germline V gene. CDR3 length equals 20 residues. CDR3 DNA sequence: TGTGCCAGCACCTCAATCGGACTAGCGGGAGGTCCGAGCTCCTACAATGAGCAGTTCTTC. It is translated as CASTSIGLAGGPSSYNEQFF.